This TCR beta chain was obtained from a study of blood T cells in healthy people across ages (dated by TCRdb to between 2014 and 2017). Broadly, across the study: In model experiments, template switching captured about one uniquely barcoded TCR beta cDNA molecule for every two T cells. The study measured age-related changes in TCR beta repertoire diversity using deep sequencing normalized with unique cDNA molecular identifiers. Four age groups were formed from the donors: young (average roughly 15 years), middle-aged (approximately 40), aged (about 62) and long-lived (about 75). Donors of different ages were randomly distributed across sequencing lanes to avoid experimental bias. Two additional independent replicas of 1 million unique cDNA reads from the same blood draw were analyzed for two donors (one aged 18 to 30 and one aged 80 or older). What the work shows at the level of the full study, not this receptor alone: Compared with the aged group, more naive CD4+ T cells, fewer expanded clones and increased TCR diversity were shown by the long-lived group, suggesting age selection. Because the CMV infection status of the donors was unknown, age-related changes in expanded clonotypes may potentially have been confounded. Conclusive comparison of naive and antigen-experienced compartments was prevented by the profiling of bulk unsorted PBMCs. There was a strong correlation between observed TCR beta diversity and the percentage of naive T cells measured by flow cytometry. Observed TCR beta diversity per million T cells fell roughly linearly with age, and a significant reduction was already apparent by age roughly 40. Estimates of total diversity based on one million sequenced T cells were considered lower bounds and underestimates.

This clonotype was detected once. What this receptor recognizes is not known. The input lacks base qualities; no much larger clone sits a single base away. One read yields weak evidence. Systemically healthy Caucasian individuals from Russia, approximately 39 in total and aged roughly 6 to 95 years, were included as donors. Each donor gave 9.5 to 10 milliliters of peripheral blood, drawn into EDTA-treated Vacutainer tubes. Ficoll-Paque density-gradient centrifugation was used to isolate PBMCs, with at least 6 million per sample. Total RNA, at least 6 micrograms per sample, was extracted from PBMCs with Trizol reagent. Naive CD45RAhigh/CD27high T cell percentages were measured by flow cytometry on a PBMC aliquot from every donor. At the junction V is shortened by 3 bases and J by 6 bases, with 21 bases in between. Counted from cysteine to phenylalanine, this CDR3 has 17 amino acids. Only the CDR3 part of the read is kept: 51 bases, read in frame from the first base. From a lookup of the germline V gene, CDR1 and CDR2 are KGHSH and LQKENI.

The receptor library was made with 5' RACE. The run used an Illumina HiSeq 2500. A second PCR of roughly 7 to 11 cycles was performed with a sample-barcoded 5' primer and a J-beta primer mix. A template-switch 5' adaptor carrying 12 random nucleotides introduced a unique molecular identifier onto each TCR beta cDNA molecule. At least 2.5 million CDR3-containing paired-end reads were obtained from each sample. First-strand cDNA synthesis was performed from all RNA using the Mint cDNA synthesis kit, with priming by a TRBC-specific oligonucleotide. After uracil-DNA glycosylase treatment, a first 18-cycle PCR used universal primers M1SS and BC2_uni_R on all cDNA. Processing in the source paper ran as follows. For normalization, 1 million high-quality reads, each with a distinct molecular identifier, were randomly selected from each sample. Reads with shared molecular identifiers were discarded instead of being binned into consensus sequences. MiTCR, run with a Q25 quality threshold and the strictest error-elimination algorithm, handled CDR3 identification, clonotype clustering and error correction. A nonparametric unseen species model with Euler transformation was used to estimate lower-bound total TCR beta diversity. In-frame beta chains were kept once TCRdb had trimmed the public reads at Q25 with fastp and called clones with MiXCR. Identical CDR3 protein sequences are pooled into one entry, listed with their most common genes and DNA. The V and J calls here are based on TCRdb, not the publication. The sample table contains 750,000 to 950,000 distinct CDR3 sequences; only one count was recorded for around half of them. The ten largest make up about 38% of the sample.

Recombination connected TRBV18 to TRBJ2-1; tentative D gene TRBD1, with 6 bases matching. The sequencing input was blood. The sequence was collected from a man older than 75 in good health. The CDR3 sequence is CASSPLSAGASLNEQFF. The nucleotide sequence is TGTGCCAGCTCACCCCTTTCGGCAGGGGCGTCCCTCAATGAGCAGTTCTTC. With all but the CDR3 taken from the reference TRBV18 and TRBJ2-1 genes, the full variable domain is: NAGVMQNPRHLVRRRGQEARLRCSPMKGHSHVYWYRQLPEEGLKFMVYLQKENIIDESGMPKERFSAEFPKEGPSILRIQQVVRGDSAAYFCASSPLSAGASLNEQFFGPGTRLTVL.